The present TCR beta chain was sequenced within a study of early T cells in non-severe SARS-CoV-2 infection. In the study overall: Sequencing used unsorted whole-blood bulk RNA, so chains lack pairing.

V was shortened by 7 bases and J by 3 bases, with 13 bases between the two germline ends. The CDR3 contains 13 residues. CDR1 and CDR2 (germline): MNHEY, SMNVEV (reference sequence). TCRdb reprocessed the 5' RACE reads via MiXCR and lists one record per CDR3 protein. The repertoire holds 75,000 to 90,000 distinct CDR3 sequences, with 10% as singletons. The rearrangement uses TRBV27 and TRBJ2-7, with D perhaps being TRBD1 or TRBD2 (6 bases each). Sequenced here: whole blood, sampled at baseline. The sequence was collected from an adult who was a healthcare worker with PCR-confirmed SARS-CoV-2 infection or an uninfected control (not recorded which). The CDR3 coding sequence is TGTGCCAGCACTATGGGGGGCGTCTACGAGCAGTACTTC. Translating gives CASTMGGVYEQYF.